The rows below give T cell receptor beta chains drawn from one sample of a study of Ad26.COV2.S vaccination and SARS-CoV-2 variants. Sequencing used immunoSEQ multiplex PCR; TCRdb keeps in-frame clones, though not all of them. The sample has about 680,000 clones, around 92% seen once. This specimen was peripheral blood, taken in a trial of Ad26.COV2.S vaccine versus placebo. Receptor source: a person between 18 and 59 years old who received the Ad26.COV2.S COVID-19 vaccine or a placebo. The CDR3 runs from the conserved cysteine through the conserved F or W. D genes are given only for firm matches. The listing skips clone size in some rows; elsewhere it reads once, few, many or a size class.

CASSQVINSGTGGAGTQYF	TGCGCCAGCAGCCAAGTTATCAACTCCGGGACAGGGGGCGCGGGGACGCAGTATTTT	TRBD1	TRBJ2-3	.	TRBV4-3
CASRPVGTVGLLGGTEAFF	TGCGCCAGCAGGCCGGTAGGGACAGTCGGACTCCTAGGTGGCACTGAAGCTTTCTTT	TRBD1	TRBJ1-1	.	TRBV5-1
CASSPASQETQYF	TGTGCCAGCTCACCTGCCTCACAAGAGACCCAGTACTTC	.	TRBJ2-5	.	TRBV18
CASQRGYEQYF	TGTGCCAGCCAAAGGGGGTACGAGCAGTACTTC	.	TRBJ2-7	.	TRBV12-3/TRBV12-4
CASSPEAEYYGYTF	TGTGCCAGCTCACCGGAGGCGGAATACTATGGCTACACCTTC	.	TRBJ1-2	.	TRBV18
CASSLLGNEQFF	TGTGCCAGCAGCCTACTAGGAAATGAGCAGTTCTTC	.	TRBJ2-1	.	TRBV11-1
CASGLDNVADTQYF	TGTGCTAGTGGTTTGGACAACGTGGCAGATACGCAGTATTTT	.	TRBJ2-3	.	TRBV12-5
CASSQGQVYEQYF	TGTGCCAGCAGCCAGGGACAGGTCTACGAGCAGTACTTC	TRBD1	TRBJ2-7	once	TRBV3-1/TRBV3-2
CASSSGAPDNSPLHF	TGTGCCAGCAGCTCCGGGGCGCCTGATAATTCACCCCTCCACTTT	.	TRBJ1-6	few	TRBV6-5
CATSDRRTGPYNEQFF	TGTGCCACCAGTGATAGGAGGACTGGACCCTACAATGAGCAGTTCTTC	.	TRBJ2-1	.	TRBV24-1
CSVEDPTVNTYNEQFF	TGCAGCGTTGAAGATCCGACAGTGAACACCTACAATGAGCAGTTCTTC	.	TRBJ2-1	.	TRBV29-1
CASSFLEWTGRETQYF	TGCGCCAGCAGCTTCCTGGAATGGACAGGGAGGGAGACCCAGTACTTC	TRBD1	TRBJ2-5	.	TRBV5-1
CASSYSGTGGYGYTF	TGTGCCAGCAGTTACTCCGGTACAGGGGGCTATGGCTACACCTTC	TRBD1	TRBJ1-2	.	TRBV6-6
CASSEAAINSNQPQHF	TGTGCCAGCAGTGAAGCAGCCATAAATAGCAATCAGCCCCAGCATTTT	.	TRBJ1-5	.	TRBV2
CASRTHSGGANTGELFF	TGCGCCAGCAGAACTCATAGCGGGGGGGCGAACACCGGGGAGCTGTTTTTT	TRBD2	TRBJ2-2	.	TRBV5-1
CASSQVRTVSYEQYF	TGTGCCAGCAGCCAAGTCCGGACAGTCTCCTACGAGCAGTACTTC	.	TRBJ2-7	.	TRBV3-1/TRBV3-2
CASNNRAGQPQHF	TGTGCCAGCAATAACAGGGCCGGTCAGCCCCAGCATTTT	.	TRBJ1-5	.	TRBV6-5
CASRERETGELFF	TGTGCCAGCAGAGAGCGGGAGACCGGGGAGCTGTTTTTT	TRBD2	TRBJ2-2	.	TRBV2
CASSPGGAETQYF	TGTGCCAGCTCACCAGGAGGGGCGGAGACCCAGTACTTC	.	TRBJ2-5	.	TRBV18
CSVSPGASSYNEQFF	TGCAGCGTTTCCCCGGGAGCGAGCTCCTACAATGAGCAGTTCTTC	.	TRBJ2-1	.	TRBV29-1
CASSSTVQETQYF	TGCGCCAGCAGCTCGACTGTGCAAGAGACCCAGTACTTC	.	TRBJ2-5	.	TRBV5-1
CASSQEVPNGELFF	TGTGCCAGCAGCCAAGAGGTCCCAAACGGGGAGCTGTTTTTT	.	TRBJ2-2	.	TRBV3-1/TRBV3-2
CASRETGGGEKLFF	TGTGCCAGCAGGGAGACAGGGGGAGGCGAAAAACTGTTTTTT	TRBD1	TRBJ1-4	.	TRBV27
CASSIDSYTYEQYF	TGTGCCAGTAGTATAGACAGCTATACCTACGAGCAGTACTTC	.	TRBJ2-7	.	TRBV19
CASSLGQGREKLFF	TGCGCCAGCAGCTTGGGGCAGGGTAGAGAAAAACTGTTTTTT	.	TRBJ1-4	.	TRBV5-1
CASSYNKGNTIYF	TGTGCCAGCAGTTACAATAAAGGAAACACCATATATTTT	.	TRBJ1-3	.	TRBV6-5
CASSPVSNPGHPPNIQYF	TGTGCCAGCTCACCGGTGTCGAATCCGGGTCATCCGCCAAACATTCAGTACTTC	.	TRBJ2-4	.	TRBV18
CASSTRGRVEQYF	TGTGCCAGTAGTACCCGAGGGCGAGTCGAGCAGTACTTC	.	TRBJ2-7	.	TRBV19
CASSRGLAEYNEQFF	TGTGCCAGCAGCCGGGGACTAGCGGAGTACAATGAGCAGTTCTTC	TRBD2	TRBJ2-1	.	TRBV5-5
CSARQEVGYTF	TGCAGCGCCCGACAGGAGGTTGGCTACACCTTC	.	TRBJ1-2	.	TRBV29-1
CATSRSGGSYNEQFF	TGTGCCACCAGTAGAAGCGGGGGCTCCTACAATGAGCAGTTCTTC	TRBD2	TRBJ2-1	.	TRBV24-1
CASSLGPNSPLHF	TGTGCCAGCAGCTTAGGGCCAAATTCACCCCTCCACTTT	.	TRBJ1-6	.	TRBV7-8
CASSYSTTSGGRTYNEQFF	TGTGCCAGCAGTTACTCGACGACTAGCGGGGGGAGAACCTACAATGAGCAGTTCTTC	TRBD2	TRBJ2-1	.	TRBV6-2/TRBV6-3
CAWSAGTSGPGTQYF	TGTGCCTGGAGTGCCGGGACTAGCGGTCCCGGTACGCAGTATTTT	TRBD2	TRBJ2-3	.	TRBV30
CAWSVLRGALYGYTF	TGTGCCTGGAGTGTACTGAGGGGTGCTCTCTATGGCTACACCTTC	.	TRBJ1-2	once	TRBV30
CASSPSGGGRVFYGYTF	TGTGCCAGCAGCCCCAGTGGGGGGGGCAGGGTGTTCTATGGCTACACCTTC	.	TRBJ1-2	.	TRBV7-8
CASSLGAGWGYTF	TGTGCCAGCAGCTTAGGTGCAGGGTGGGGCTACACCTTC	.	TRBJ1-2	.	TRBV11-2
CASSLGTSGGTLAKNIQYF	TGTGCCAGCAGCTTGGGGACTAGCGGGGGGACACTAGCCAAAAACATTCAGTACTTC	TRBD2	TRBJ2-4	.	TRBV5-4
CATSREDSQNTEAFF	TGTGCCACCAGCAGAGAGGACAGCCAGAACACTGAAGCTTTCTTT	.	TRBJ1-1	.	TRBV15
CASSPSNTDTQYF	TGTGCCAGCAGCCCCTCAAACACAGATACGCAGTATTTT	.	TRBJ2-3	.	TRBV7-9
CASSQAEAGNTIYF	TGCGCCAGCAGCCAAGCGGAGGCTGGAAACACCATATATTTT	.	TRBJ1-3	.	TRBV4-3
CASITGYFPSYEQYF	TGTGCCAGCATTACGGGATATTTCCCCTCCTACGAGCAGTACTTC	.	TRBJ2-7	.	TRBV6-5
CASSPRGPNTEAFF	TGTGCCAGCAGCCCGAGGGGCCCGAACACTGAAGCTTTCTTT	.	TRBJ1-1	.	TRBV7-3
CASSHRGLGEKLFF	TGTGCCAGCAGTCACAGGGGGCTGGGGGAAAAACTGTTTTTT	TRBD1	TRBJ1-4	.	TRBV27
CASSPYWEGPYGYTF	TGTGCCAGCAGTCCCTACTGGGAGGGCCCCTATGGCTACACCTTC	.	TRBJ1-2	.	TRBV6-5
CSARDYNEQFF	TGCAGTGCTAGAGATTACAATGAGCAGTTCTTC	.	TRBJ2-1	few	TRBV20-1
CASSVSGGRGNQPQHF	TGTGCCAGCAGTGTATCAGGGGGCAGGGGCAATCAGCCCCAGCATTTT	TRBD1	TRBJ1-5	.	TRBV27
CSVETSGTYNEQFF	TGCAGCGTTGAGACTAGCGGGACTTACAATGAGCAGTTCTTC	TRBD2	TRBJ2-1	.	TRBV29-1
CAKQGGYGNQPQHF	TGCGCCAAACAGGGGGGATACGGCAATCAGCCCCAGCATTTT	TRBD1	TRBJ1-5	.	TRBV23-1
CASSLRTGLMNTEAFF	TGTGCCAGCAGTCTACGGACAGGGCTCATGAACACTGAAGCTTTCTTT	TRBD1	TRBJ1-1	.	TRBV27
CASSPLGNTIYF	TGTGCCAGCAGTCCCCTTGGAAACACCATATATTTT	.	TRBJ1-3	.	TRBV2
CASSYALALDYNEQFF	TGTGCCAGCAGCTACGCTCTCGCCCTTGACTACAATGAGCAGTTCTTC	.	TRBJ2-1	.	TRBV5-6
CASSSQGFGGELFF	TGCGCCAGCAGCTCCCAGGGTTTCGGCGGGGAGCTGTTTTTT	.	TRBJ2-2	.	TRBV5-1